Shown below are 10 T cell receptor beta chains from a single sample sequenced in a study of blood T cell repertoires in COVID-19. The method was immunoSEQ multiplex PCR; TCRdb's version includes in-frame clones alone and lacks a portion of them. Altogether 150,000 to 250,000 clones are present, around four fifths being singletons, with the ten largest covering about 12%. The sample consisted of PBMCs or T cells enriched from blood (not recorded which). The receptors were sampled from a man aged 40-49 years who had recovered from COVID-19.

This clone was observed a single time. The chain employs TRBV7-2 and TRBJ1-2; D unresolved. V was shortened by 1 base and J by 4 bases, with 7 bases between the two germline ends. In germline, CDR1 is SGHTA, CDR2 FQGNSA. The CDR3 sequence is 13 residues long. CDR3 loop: CASSLDSSYGYTF. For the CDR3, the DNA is TGTGCCAGCAGCTTAGACAGCTCCTATGGCTACACCTTC.

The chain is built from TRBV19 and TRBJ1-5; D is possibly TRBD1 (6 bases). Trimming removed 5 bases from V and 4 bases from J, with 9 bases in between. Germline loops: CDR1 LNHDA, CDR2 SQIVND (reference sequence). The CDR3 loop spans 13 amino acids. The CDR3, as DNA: TGTGCCAGTAGTGGACAGACAAATCAGCCCCAGCATTTT. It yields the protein CASSGQTNQPQHF.

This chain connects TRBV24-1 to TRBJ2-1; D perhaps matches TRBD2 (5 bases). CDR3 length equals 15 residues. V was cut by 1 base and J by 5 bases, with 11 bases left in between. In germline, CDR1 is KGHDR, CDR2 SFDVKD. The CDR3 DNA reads TGTGCCACCAGTGATTTCGGGAACAAGCACAATGAGCAGTTCTTC. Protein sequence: CATSDFGNKHNEQFF.

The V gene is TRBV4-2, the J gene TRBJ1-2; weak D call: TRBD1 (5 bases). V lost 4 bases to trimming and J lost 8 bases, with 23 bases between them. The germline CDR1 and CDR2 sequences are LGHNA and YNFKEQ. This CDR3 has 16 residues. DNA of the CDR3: TGTGCCAGCAGCCCTCCCCGGGCGGGAGGGGCGAGGGGCTACACCTTC. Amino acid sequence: CASSPPRAGGARGYTF.

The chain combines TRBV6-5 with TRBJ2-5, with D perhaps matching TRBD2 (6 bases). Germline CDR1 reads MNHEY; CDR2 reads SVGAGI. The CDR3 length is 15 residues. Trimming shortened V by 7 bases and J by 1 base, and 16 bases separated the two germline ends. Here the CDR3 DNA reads TGTGCCAGCATTAGAACCGGGACTCTCCAAGAGACCCAGTACTTC. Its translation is CASIRTGTLQETQYF.

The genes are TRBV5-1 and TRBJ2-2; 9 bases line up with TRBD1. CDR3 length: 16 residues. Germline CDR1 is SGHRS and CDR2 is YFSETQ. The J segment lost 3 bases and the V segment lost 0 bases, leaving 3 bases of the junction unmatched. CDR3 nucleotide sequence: TGCGCCAGCAGCTTGGACAGGGGGCACGACACCGGGGAGCTGTTTTTT. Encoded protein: CASSLDRGHDTGELFF.

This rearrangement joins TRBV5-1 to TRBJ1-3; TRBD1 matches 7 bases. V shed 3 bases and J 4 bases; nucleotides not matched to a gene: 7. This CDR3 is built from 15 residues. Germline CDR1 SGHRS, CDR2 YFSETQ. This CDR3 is CASSSATGEGNTIYF. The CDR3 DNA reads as TGCGCCAGCAGCTCCGCCACAGGGGAGGGAAACACCATATATTTT.

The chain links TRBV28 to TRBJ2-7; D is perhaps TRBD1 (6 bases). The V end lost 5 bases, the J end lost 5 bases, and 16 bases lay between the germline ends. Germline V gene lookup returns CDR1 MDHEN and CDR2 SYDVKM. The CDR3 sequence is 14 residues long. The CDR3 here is CASSLPTGSHEQYF. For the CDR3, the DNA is TGTGCCAGCAGTCTCCCGACAGGATCCCACGAGCAGTACTTC.

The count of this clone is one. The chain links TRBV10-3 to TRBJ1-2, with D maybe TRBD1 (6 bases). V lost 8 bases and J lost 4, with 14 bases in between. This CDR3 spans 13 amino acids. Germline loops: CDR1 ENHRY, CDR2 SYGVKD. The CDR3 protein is CAIGQSGAYGYTF. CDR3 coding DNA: TGTGCCATCGGACAGTCCGGGGCCTATGGCTACACCTTC.

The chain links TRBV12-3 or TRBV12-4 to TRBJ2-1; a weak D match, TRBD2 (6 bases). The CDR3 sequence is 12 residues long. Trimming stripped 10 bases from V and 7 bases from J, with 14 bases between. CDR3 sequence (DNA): TGTGCCACGAACGGCGGGACGAATGAGCAGTTCTTC. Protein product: CATNGGTNEQFF.